The T cell receptor (beta chain) described here comes from a study of blood T cell repertoires in COVID-19. Study at large: Both acute and convalescent COVID-19 samples were obtained from the United States, Italy and Spain.

Each participant's cohort was designated according to participant-reported clinical history. Recovered participants had two consecutive negative NP/OP PCR tests, healthcare professional clearance, or symptom resolution. This CDR3 spans 15 amino acids. Germline V lookup: CDR1 MDHEN, CDR2 SYDVKM. Trimming left V 6 bases short and J 2 bases short, with 16 bases between. Here immunoSEQ multiplex PCR was the method, and the copy in TCRdb shows in-frame clones only, minus some. The sample lists about 370,000 clones, 80% to 90% seen once, with less than 1.2% in the top ten. This TCR came from a man aged 18 to 35 who had recovered from COVID-19. The chain couples TRBV28 to TRBJ1-2; D possibly corresponds to TRBD1 (6 bases). Material for sequencing was PBMCs or T cells enriched from blood (not recorded which). CDR3 DNA sequence: TGTGCCAGCAGAACGGGGGGCAGCCCAAACTATGGCTACACCTTC. Residues: CASRTGGSPNYGYTF.